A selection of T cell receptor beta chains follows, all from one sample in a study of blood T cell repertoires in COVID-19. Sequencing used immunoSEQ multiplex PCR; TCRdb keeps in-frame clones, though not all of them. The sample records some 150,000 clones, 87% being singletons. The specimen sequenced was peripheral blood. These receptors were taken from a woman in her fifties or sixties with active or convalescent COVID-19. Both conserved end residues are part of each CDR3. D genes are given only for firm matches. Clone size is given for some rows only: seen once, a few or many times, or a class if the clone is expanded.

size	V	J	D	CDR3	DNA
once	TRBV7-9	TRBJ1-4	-	CASSEHATNEKLFF	TGTGCCAGCAGCGAACATGCAACTAATGAAAAACTGTTTTTT
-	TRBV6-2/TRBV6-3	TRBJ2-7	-	CASSSAPTGMGYEQYF	TGTGCCAGCAGTTCCGCCCCTACAGGAATGGGATACGAGCAGTACTTC
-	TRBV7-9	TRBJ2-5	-	CASSRTGGQTQYF	TGTGCCAGCAGCCGGACCGGAGGGCAGACCCAGTACTTC
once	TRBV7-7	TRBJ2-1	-	CASSLGPRQYNEQFF	TGTGCTAGCAGCTTAGGTCCCCGACAATACAATGAGCAGTTCTTC
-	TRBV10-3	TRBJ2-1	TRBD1	CAISERTGGMNEQFF	TGTGCCATCAGTGAAAGGACAGGGGGAATGAATGAGCAGTTCTTC
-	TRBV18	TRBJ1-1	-	CASSPSGLGTEAFF	TGTGCCAGCTCACCATCAGGGTTGGGCACTGAAGCTTTCTTT
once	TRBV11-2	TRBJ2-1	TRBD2	CASSSSGSGHNEQFF	TGTGCCAGCAGCTCTAGCGGTAGCGGTCACAATGAGCAGTTCTTC
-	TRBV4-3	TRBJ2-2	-	CASSQVLGGRGGDTGELFF	TGCGCCAGCAGCCAAGTTTTGGGGGGCCGAGGGGGGGACACCGGGGAGCTGTTTTTT
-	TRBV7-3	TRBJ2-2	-	CASSRGSGAGELFF	TGTGCCAGCAGCCGGGGGTCCGGAGCGGGGGAGCTGTTTTTT
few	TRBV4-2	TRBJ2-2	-	CASSQPGAGTGELFF	TGTGCCAGCAGCCAACCAGGGGCTGGAACCGGGGAGCTGTTTTTT
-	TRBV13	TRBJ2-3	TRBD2	CASSPSGLAGPTDTQYF	TGTGCCAGCAGCCCATCAGGACTAGCGGGGCCCACAGATACGCAGTATTTT
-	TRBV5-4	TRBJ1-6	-	CASSLGGTRNSPLHF	TGTGCCAGCAGCTTGGGTGGGACACGGAATTCACCCCTCCACTTT
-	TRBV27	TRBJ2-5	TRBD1	CAIRKQGAPETQYF	TGTGCCATAAGAAAACAGGGGGCGCCGGAGACCCAGTACTTC
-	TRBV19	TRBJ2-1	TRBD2	CASSIPGLGKGNEQFF	TGTGCCAGTAGTATTCCGGGACTAGGAAAGGGCAATGAGCAGTTCTTC
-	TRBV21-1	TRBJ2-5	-	CASSKPRGGAQETQYF	TGTGCCAGCAGCAAACCCCGGGGCGGGGCCCAAGAGACCCAGTACTTC
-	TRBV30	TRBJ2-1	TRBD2	CAWTRGRAEEQFF	TGTGCCTGGACGCGCGGGAGGGCCGAGGAGCAGTTCTTC
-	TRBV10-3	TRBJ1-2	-	CAISEQNREVYGYTF	TGTGCCATCAGTGAGCAAAACAGGGAAGTCTATGGCTACACCTTC
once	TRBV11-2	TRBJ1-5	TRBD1	CASSRGQDSNQPQHF	TGTGCCAGCAGCCGGGGACAGGATAGCAATCAGCCCCAGCATTTT
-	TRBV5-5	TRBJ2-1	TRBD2	CASSPSGGDNEQFF	TGTGCCAGCAGCCCTAGCGGAGGCGACAATGAGCAGTTCTTC
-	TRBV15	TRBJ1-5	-	CATSRGGGSNQPQHF	TGTGCCACCAGCAGAGGAGGGGGTAGCAATCAGCCCCAGCATTTT
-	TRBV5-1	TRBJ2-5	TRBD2	CASSLAGGETQYF	TGCGCCAGCAGCTTAGCGGGAGGGGAGACCCAGTACTTC
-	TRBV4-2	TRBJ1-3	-	CASSQDYFEGSGNTIYF	TGTGCCAGCAGCCAAGACTACTTCGAGGGCTCTGGAAACACCATATATTTT
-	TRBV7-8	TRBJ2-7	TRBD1	CASSLMTGTYEQYF	TGTGCCAGCAGCTTAATGACAGGGACCTACGAGCAGTACTTC
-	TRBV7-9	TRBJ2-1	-	CASSLEAGDNNEQFF	TGTGCCAGCAGCTTAGAAGCAGGGGATAACAATGAGCAGTTCTTC
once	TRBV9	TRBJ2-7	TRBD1	CATIPNPGQGPGEQYF	TGTGCCACCATACCCAATCCGGGACAGGGGCCAGGCGAGCAGTACTTC
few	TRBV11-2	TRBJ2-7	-	CASSLAGAYEQYF	TGTGCCAGCAGCTTAGCTGGAGCCTACGAGCAGTACTTC
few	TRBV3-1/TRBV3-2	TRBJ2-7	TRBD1	CASSQGAGTGPYEQYF	TGTGCCAGCAGCCAAGGGGCCGGGACAGGGCCCTACGAGCAGTACTTC
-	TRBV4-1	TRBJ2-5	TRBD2	CASSLTSGVETQYF	TGCGCCAGCAGCTTGACTAGCGGGGTAGAGACCCAGTACTTC
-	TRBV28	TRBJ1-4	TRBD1	CASSSRTGALEKLFF	TGTGCCAGCAGTTCCCGGACAGGGGCCTTAGAAAAACTGTTTTTT
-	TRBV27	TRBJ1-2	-	CASSHNPGRSYGYTF	TGTGCCAGCAGTCACAACCCAGGGAGGTCCTATGGCTACACCTTC
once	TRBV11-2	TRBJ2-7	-	CASSSRGRRSSYEQYF	TGTGCCAGCAGCTCCCGAGGCCGACGCAGCTCCTACGAGCAGTACTTC
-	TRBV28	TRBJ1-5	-	CASSLRLNQPQHF	TGTGCCAGCAGTCTGAGGTTGAATCAGCCCCAGCATTTT
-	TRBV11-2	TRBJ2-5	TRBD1	CASSLEVQGANSAQYF	TGTGCCAGCAGCTTAGAAGTACAGGGGGCGAATAGTGCCCAGTACTTC
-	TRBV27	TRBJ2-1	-	CASSLISSYNEQFF	TGTGCCAGCAGTTTAATCTCTAGTTATAATGAGCAGTTCTTC
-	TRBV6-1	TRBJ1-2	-	CASSEARVAVNGYTF	TGTGCCAGCAGTGAAGCGCGAGTAGCGGTAAATGGCTACACCTTC
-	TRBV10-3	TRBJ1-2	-	CAISEYTGSTDGYTF	TGTGCCATCAGTGAGTATACAGGGTCTACGGATGGCTACACCTTC
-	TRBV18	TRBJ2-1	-	CASSHRGSAPDPRSYNEQFF	TGTGCCAGCTCTCACCGCGGGTCAGCTCCGGATCCGCGCTCCTACAATGAGCAGTTCTTC
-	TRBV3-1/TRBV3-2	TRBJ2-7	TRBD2	CASSPSGISSYEQYF	TGTGCCAGCAGCCCCAGCGGGATCAGCTCCTACGAGCAGTACTTC
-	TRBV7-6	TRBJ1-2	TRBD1	CASSSVPGQGAMESGVYGYTF	TGTGCCAGCAGCTCCGTCCCGGGACAGGGGGCGATGGAGTCTGGGGTCTATGGCTACACCTTC
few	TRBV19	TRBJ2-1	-	CASSIRDNEQFF	TGTGCCAGTAGTATAAGAGACAATGAGCAGTTCTTC